This record covers a single T cell receptor beta chain. As yet, its antigen is unknown. The PCR was carried out with 60 Vbeta primers and 13 Jbeta primers. Using immunoSEQ multiplex PCR, the repertoire was profiled, and TCRdb retains in-frame clones only, with some absent. The sample has some 70,000 clones, less than 80% seen once. The data were taken from a study of cytomegalovirus exposure and HLA in healthy donors. CDR1 LNHDA and CDR2 SQIVND come from the germline V gene (reference sequence). The CDR3 consists of 16 residues. J was trimmed by 0 bases and V by 1 base; bases with no gene match: 3. Although they were nominally healthy when sampled, donors likely had unrecorded immune exposures. Study-wide results and caveats: Earlier analysis looked at TCR beta V segments, and most were productive about 87% or about 30% of the time. Some V segments, TRBV6-2 and TRBV6-3 among them, were indistinguishable and were therefore excluded. Cytomegalovirus status was reportedly diagnosed by the classifier with high sensitivity and specificity.

The specimen sequenced was PBMCs. This TCR derives from a woman aged 45-59 years in good health and CMV-seronegative. This sequence joins TRBV19 and TRBJ2-7, with 10 bases identical to TRBD2. The CDR3 loop reads CASSIAGTSDSYEQYF. DNA for the CDR3: TGTGCCAGTAGTATAGCCGGGACTAGCGACTCCTACGAGCAGTACTTC.